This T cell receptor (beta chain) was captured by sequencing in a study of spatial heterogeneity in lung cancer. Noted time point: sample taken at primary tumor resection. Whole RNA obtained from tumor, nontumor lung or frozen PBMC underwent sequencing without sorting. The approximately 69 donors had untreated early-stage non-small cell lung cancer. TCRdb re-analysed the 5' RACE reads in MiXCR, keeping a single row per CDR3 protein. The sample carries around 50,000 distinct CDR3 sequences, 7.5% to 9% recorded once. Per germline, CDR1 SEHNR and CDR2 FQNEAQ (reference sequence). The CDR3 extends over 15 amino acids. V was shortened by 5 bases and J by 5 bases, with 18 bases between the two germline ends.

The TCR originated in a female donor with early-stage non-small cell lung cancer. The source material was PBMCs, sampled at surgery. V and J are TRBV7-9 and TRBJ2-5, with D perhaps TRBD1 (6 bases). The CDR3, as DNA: TGTGCCAGCAGCAGGACAGCTCTATCCGGGGAGACCCAGTACTTC. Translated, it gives CASSRTALSGETQYF.